This TCR beta chain appears in the sequencing data of a study of blood T cell repertoires in COVID-19. In the study overall: The cDNA or gDNA used as material had been derived from T cells, B-cell-depleted T cells, or PBMCs.

Trimming at V came to 3 bases and at J to 7 bases, leaving 10 bases not matched to a gene. Germline V gene sequence: CDR1 MNHEY, CDR2 SMNVEV (reference sequence). This CDR3 region has 15 residues. In the study's own analysis: Reference gene primer amplification gave nucleated cell count estimates. Clones were sequenced by immunoSEQ multiplex PCR, and TCRdb holds only the in-frame ones, with some missing. D and trimming come from the DNA, and the V and J calls and clone size come from that table. The sample lists 55,000 to 80,000 clones; over 70% were seen once. The clonotype comes from a man aged 45-60 years with active COVID-19. The sequencing sample was made of peripheral blood. The chain carries TRBV27 and TRBJ2-7, with 9 bases that match TRBD2. The CDR3 reads CASSLLAGGDQEQYF. As DNA, the CDR3 is TGTGCCAGCAGTTTGTTGGCGGGAGGGGACCAGGAGCAGTACTTC.